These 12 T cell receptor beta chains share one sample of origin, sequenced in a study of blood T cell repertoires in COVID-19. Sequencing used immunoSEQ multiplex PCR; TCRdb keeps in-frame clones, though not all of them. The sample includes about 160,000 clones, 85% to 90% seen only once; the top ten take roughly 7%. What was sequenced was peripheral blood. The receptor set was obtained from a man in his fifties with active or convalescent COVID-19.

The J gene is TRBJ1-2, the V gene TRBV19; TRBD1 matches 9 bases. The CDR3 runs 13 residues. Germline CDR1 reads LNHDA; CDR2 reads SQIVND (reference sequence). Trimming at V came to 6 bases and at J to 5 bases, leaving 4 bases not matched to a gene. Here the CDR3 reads CASRGTGRYGYTF. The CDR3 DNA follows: TGTGCCAGTAGAGGGACAGGGCGATATGGCTACACCTTC.

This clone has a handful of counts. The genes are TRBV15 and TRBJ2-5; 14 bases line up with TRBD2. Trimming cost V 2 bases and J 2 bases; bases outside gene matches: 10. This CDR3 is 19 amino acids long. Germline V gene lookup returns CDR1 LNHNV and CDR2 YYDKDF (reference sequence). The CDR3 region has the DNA TGTGCCACCAGCAGATGGGGGACTAGCGGGAGAAGGAGGCAAGAGACCCAGTACTTC. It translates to CATSRWGTSGRRRQETQYF.

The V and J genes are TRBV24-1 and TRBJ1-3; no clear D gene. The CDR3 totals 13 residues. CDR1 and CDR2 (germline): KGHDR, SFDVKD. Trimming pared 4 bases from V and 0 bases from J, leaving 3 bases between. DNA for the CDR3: TGTGCCACCAGTGAGGCCTCTGGAAACACCATATATTTT. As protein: CATSEASGNTIYF.

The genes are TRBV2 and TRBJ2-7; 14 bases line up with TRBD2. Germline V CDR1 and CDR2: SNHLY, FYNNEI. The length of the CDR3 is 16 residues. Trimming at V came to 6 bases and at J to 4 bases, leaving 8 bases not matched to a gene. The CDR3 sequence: CASRATGTSGGYEQYF. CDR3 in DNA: TGTGCCAGCAGGGCGACCGGGACTAGCGGGGGTTACGAGCAGTACTTC.

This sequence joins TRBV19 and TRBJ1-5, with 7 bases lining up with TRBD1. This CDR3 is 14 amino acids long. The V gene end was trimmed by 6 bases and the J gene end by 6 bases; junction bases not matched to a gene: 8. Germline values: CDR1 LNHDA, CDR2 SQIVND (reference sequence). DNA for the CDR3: TGTGCCAGTAGCACCACAGGGGAAGGTCAGCCCCAGCATTTT. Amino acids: CASSTTGEGQPQHF.

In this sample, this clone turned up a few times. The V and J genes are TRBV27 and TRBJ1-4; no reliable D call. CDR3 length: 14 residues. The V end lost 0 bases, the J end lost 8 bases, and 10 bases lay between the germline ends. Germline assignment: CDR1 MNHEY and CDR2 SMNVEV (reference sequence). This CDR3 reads CASSLSGPSEKLFF. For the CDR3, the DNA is TGTGCCAGCAGTTTATCGGGCCCCTCCGAAAAACTGTTTTTT.

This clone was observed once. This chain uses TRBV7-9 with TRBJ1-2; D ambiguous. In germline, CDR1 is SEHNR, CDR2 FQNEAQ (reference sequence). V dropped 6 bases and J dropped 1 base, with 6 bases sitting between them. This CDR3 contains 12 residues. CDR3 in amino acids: CASSTGNYGYTF. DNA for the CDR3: TGTGCCAGCAGTACGGGTAACTATGGCTACACCTTC.

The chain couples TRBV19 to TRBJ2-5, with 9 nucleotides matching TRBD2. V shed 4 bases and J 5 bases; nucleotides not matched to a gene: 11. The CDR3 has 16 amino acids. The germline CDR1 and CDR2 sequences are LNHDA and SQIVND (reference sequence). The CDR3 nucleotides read TGTGCCAGTAGTAGGATTAGCGGGGGAGAGGTTGAGACCCAGTACTTC. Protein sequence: CASSRISGGEVETQYF.

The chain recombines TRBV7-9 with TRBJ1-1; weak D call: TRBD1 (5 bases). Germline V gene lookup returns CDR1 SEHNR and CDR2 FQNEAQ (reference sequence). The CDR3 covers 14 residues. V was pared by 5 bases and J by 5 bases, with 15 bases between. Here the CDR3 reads CASSQGWGRTEAFF. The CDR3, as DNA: TGTGCCAGCAGCCAAGGATGGGGGAGGACTGAAGCTTTCTTT.

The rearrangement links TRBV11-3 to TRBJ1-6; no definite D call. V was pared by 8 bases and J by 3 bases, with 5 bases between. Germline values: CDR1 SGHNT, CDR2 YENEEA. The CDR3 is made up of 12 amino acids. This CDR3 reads CASGSYNSPLHF. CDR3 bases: TGTGCCAGCGGGAGCTATAATTCACCCCTCCACTTT.

The CDR3 is CASSYQNRGGGEQYF. The CDR3 DNA reads TGTGCCAGCAGTTACCAGAACAGGGGTGGTGGCGAGCAGTACTTC. The gene calls are TRBV6-5 and TRBJ2-7, with TRBD1 matching 7 bases. The CDR3 runs to 15 residues. The V and J ends lost 2 bases and 6 bases, in that order; junction bases with no gene match: 10. Per germline, CDR1 MNHEY and CDR2 SVGAGI.

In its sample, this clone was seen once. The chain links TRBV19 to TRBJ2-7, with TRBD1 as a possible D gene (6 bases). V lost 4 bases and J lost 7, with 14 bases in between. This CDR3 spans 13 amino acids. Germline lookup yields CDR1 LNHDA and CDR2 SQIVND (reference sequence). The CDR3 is CASSTTGPGEQYF. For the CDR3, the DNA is TGTGCCAGTAGTACCACAGGGCCGGGGGAGCAGTACTTC.